These 8 T cell receptor beta chains were all obtained from the same sample, sequenced in a study of cytomegalovirus exposure and HLA in healthy donors. The PCR used 60 Vbeta and 13 Jbeta primers. Profiled with immunoSEQ multiplex PCR; TCRdb holds only in-frame clones, not every one. The sample includes about 170,000 clones, roughly four fifths seen only once; the top ten take around 0.91%. Specimen: PBMCs. These receptors all come from a girl aged 2 to 10 in good health and CMV-seropositive.

This CDR3 is CAIGLAGAYEQYF. In nucleotides, the CDR3 is TGTGCCATAGGACTAGCGGGGGCCTACGAGCAGTACTTC. This rearrangement joins TRBV6-1 to TRBJ2-7, with 13 bases that match TRBD2. The CDR3 loop spans 13 amino acids. Germline lookup yields CDR1 MNHNS and CDR2 SASEGT. J was trimmed by 2 bases and V by 10 bases; bases with no gene match: 2.

This chain links TRBV28 with TRBJ2-1, with a possible D match to TRBD1 (6 bases). The germline V gene has CDR1 MDHEN and CDR2 SYDVKM. The V gene lost 3 bases and the J gene lost 5 bases, with 11 bases spanning the gap. The CDR3 covers 14 residues. CDR3: CASSFAGDHNEQFF. CDR3 in DNA: TGTGCCAGCAGTTTTGCAGGGGATCACAATGAGCAGTTCTTC.

The table lists this clone with a few counts. The chain links TRBV5-4 to TRBJ2-1; D is undetermined. The germline V and J ends were trimmed by 0 bases and 2 bases, with 9 bases remaining between them. The CDR3 loop spans 15 amino acids. The germline CDR1 and CDR2 sequences are SGHNT and YYREEE (reference sequence). The CDR3 nucleotides are TGTGCCAGCAGCTTGGGTCTAGAAGCCTACAATGAGCAGTTCTTC. It yields the protein CASSLGLEAYNEQFF.

The genes are TRBV5-5 and TRBJ2-3, with TRBD2 identical over 13 bases. V lost 4 bases to trimming and J lost 0 bases; unmatched junction nucleotides: 5. This CDR3 comprises 17 residues. Germline loops: CDR1 SGHKS, CDR2 YYEKEE (reference sequence). Here the CDR3 DNA reads TGTGCCAGCAGCGTGACTAGCGGGGGGCCAAGCACAGATACGCAGTATTTT. It yields the protein CASSVTSGGPSTDTQYF.

V gene TRBV4-1 combines with J gene TRBJ2-7; 8 nucleotides agree with TRBD2. The CDR3 consists of 15 residues. Germline CDR1 is MGHRA and CDR2 is YSYEKL. V lost 0 bases, J lost 6 bases, and 7 bases stayed unmatched. CDR3 in amino acids: CASSQDEGLAVEQYF. CDR3 DNA sequence: TGCGCCAGCAGCCAAGATGAAGGACTAGCTGTCGAGCAGTACTTC.

The chain employs TRBV5-5 and TRBJ2-7, with TRBD1 matching over 10 bases. Germline loops: CDR1 SGHKS, CDR2 YYEKEE (reference sequence). V was clipped by 3 bases and J by 3 bases; unmatched bases: 9. The CDR3 extends over 16 amino acids. DNA for the CDR3: TGTGCCAGCAGCTCCTTTCCCCGGACAGGGGGCTACGAGCAGTACTTC. It translates to CASSSFPRTGGYEQYF.

This clone was recorded a few times. This chain joins TRBV4-1 and TRBJ2-1, with a weak D call TRBD1 (5 bases). CDR1 and CDR2 (germline): MGHRA, YSYEKL. The CDR3 totals 15 residues. V lost 4 bases and J lost 0, with 10 bases in between. CDR3 nucleotide sequence: TGCGCCAGCAGCCGGGGCGGAACCTCCTACAATGAGCAGTTCTTC. It codes for CASSRGGTSYNEQFF.

V is TRBV7-9 and J is TRBJ2-1, with 9 bases matching TRBD2. Germline CDR1 is SEHNR and CDR2 is FQNEAQ (reference sequence). After removal of 1 base from V and 7 bases from J, the junction contained 14 bases not matched to a gene. CDR3 length: 18 residues. The CDR3 sequence is CASSLGVPKAGGRNEQFF. CDR3 DNA sequence: TGTGCCAGCAGCTTAGGCGTCCCTAAGGCGGGAGGGCGGAATGAGCAGTTCTTC.